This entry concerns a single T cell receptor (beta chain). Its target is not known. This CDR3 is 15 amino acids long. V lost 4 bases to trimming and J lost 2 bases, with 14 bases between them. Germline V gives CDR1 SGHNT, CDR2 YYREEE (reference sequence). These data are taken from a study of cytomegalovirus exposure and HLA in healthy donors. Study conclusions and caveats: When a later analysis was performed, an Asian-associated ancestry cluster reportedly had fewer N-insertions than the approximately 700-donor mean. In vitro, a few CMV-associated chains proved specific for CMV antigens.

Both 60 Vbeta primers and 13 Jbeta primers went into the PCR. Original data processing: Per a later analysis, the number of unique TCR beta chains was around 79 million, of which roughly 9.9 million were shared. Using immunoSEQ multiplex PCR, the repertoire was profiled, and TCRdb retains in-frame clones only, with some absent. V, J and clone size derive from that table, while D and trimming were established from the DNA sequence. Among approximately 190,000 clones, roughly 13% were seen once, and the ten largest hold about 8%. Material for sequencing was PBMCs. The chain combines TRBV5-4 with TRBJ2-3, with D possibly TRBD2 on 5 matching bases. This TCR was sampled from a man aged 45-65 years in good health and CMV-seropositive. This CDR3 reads CASSAGWASTDTQYF. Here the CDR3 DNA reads TGTGCCAGCAGCGCGGGTTGGGCCTCCACAGATACGCAGTATTTT.